This T cell receptor (beta chain) was sequenced in a study of identical twins (dated by TCRdb to the mid-2010s). A note on the overall study: The study deep-sequenced TCR alpha and beta repertoires from monozygotic twins, unrelated adults of various ages and cord blood to test whether fetal clonotypes persist. Replicate twin experiments were performed at different times using different library preparation protocols to rule out contamination.

Trimming removed 0 bases from V and 7 bases from J, leaving 11 bases between the germline ends. Reading from cysteine to phenylalanine, the CDR3 counts 13 amino acids. The DNA shown is the 39-base CDR3, in frame from base 1. Via the germline V gene (reference sequence), CDR1 is SGHNT and CDR2 YYREEE. Every donor in the study was a healthy Caucasian. The twin cohort consisted of three pairs of female monozygotic twins, all aged roughly 18 to 30 years. RNA for TCR libraries was isolated from peripheral blood mononuclear cells. Worth noting for this clonotype: Its antigen is still unknown. The input lacks base qualities; no much larger clone sits a single base away.

Overall study results and their limits: Zero-insertion analyses could be partly confounded by invariant T cells such as MAIT and iNKT, although diverse VJ usage argued against such confounding for most clonotypes. Compared with coincidental sharing between unrelated individuals, an excess of low generation-probability sequences was observed among out-of-frame TCR alpha sequences shared between twins. The excess sharing between twins in beta out-of-frame sequences was weaker because fewer shared sequences reduced the signal-to-noise ratio. Abundant cord blood beta clonotypes carried fewer insertions; young adult naive repertoires showed a weaker similar trend, while memory repertoires showed none. Because the same donors could not be followed over many years, conclusions were based on cross-sectional statistical analysis. Out-of-frame TCR alpha sharing in monozygotic twins was systematically underestimated by recombination models, whereas sharing between unrelated individuals was in agreement with the recombination models.

The library was prepared using 5' RACE. The sequencer listed for this sample is Illumina HiSeq 2000. A universal primer binding site was introduced by template switching, and a unique molecular identifier was present in the final cDNA, enabling accurate counting of TCR cDNA molecules. Specific primers in the conserved constant-segment region were used to synthesize first-strand cDNA for TCR alpha and beta chains. To control for contamination, every cDNA library carried two barcodes: a SMART-Mk sample barcode plus Illumina barcodes. TruSeq adapter sequences, together with Illumina sample barcodes, were added in two successive PCR steps. TCR alpha and beta cDNA libraries were sequenced on the Illumina HiSeq platform with custom primers. In the authors' own workflow: MiGEC was used to process raw reads and extract unique molecular identifiers, and MiXCR was used to find CDR3 positions. Recombination models were inferred per individual with the repgenHMM and IGoR tools using an EM algorithm. The analysis of shared clonotypes was done with the tcR package in R, with sharing normalized by the product of cloneset sizes. Out-of-frame nonproductive sequences were analyzed to study raw recombination free of thymic and clonal selection effects. TCRdb's own reprocessing of the public reads used fastp at Q25 and MiXCR and kept productive beta chains. Each entry merges the rows of one CDR3 protein and shows their most common DNA and genes. The V and J calls here are based on TCRdb, not the publication. Counted in this sample were about 720,000 distinct CDR3 sequences; approximately 18% of them appeared once. The leading ten clones occupy over 10% of the sample.

These data were likewise used in another study, on T cells expressing NK-cell markers. As the second paper documents: Eight or nine donors provided sorted CD3+CD56+NKG2C+, CD3+CD56+NKG2C- and CD3+CD56-NKG2C+ T-cell subsets, whose TCR beta-chain repertoires were profiled. Seven of the eight sequenced donors were HCMV-seropositive and one was HCMV-seronegative. To restrict sorting to alphabetaTCR-expressing T cells, an anti-gammadeltaTCR antibody was added in several experiments. In six donors, the dominant CD3+CD56+NKG2C+ clonotypes ranked among the top 10 CD8+ clonotypes, making up roughly 1.0-7.0% of CD8+ T cells. Those dominant clonotypes were again the most abundant among CD3+CD56-NKG2C+ cells in four donors, at about 28.3-65%. It remained unclear whether the expanded NKG2C-expressing T cell clones were specific for HCMV antigens. All eight donors whose samples were sequenced were randomly selected healthy volunteers, three of them men and five women. HCMV serostatus was determined by detecting HCMV-specific IgG in serum with a commercial ELISA kit. For over 5 donors, bulk peripheral blood T-cell repertoires were also sequenced from unsorted PBMC. MIGEC handled demultiplexing of the reads and grouping by UMI, while MiTCR was used to assemble and quantify clonotypes. To remove erroneous sequences, TCR cDNA sequences were retained only when supported by two or more reads. The tcR package was used for downstream repertoire analysis, and clonotypes were matched across fractions by CDR3 nucleotide sequence plus V segment. VDJmatch was used to annotate antigen specificity against VDJdb, with one amino acid substitution allowed in CDR3.

The chain is encoded by TRBV5-4 joined to TRBJ2-7; confidence is insufficient to name the D gene. Sequencing was carried out using PBMCs. This TCR derives from a woman aged 18-29 years in good health. Read as DNA, the sequence is TGTGCCAGCAGCTTGGACAAGATAGGGGAGCAGTACTTC. This yields the protein CASSLDKIGEQYF. When the CDR3 is completed using the reference TRBV5-4 and TRBJ2-7 genes on either side, the full variable domain is ETGVTQSPTHLIKTRGQQVTLRCSSQSGHNTVSWYQQALGQGPQFIFQYYREEENGRGNFPPRFSGLQFPNYSSELNVNALELDDSALYLCASSLDKIGEQYFGPGTRLTVT.